Listed here is a single TCR beta chain. This receptor's antigen is unknown. Base qualities were left out, and no much larger clone turns up one base away. CDR1 and CDR2 are read off the germline V gene (reference sequence) as MNHEY and SMNVEV. Relative to germline, V is 3 bases shorter and J is 6 bases shorter, with 12 bases between their ends. From the cysteine up to the phenylalanine, the CDR3 has a length of 14 residues. The entry retains the CDR3 DNA only, 42 bases that are in frame from base 1. These data come from a study of cytomegalovirus exposure and HLA in healthy donors (dated by TCRdb to 2016 to 2017). At the level of the whole study: According to an earlier analysis of around 600 of the donors, roughly 180 million T cells yielded 117 million unique TCR beta sequences and about 300 Gb of sequence data. Around 300 gigabases of sequencing data and tens of millions of unique TCR sequences were included in an early release covering over 600 HLA-typed donors. The genetic ancestry cluster associated with self-reported Caucasian donors included 70% to 85% of the 398 genotyped donors. The study aimed to test whether signatures of past pathogen exposure could be identified by cataloging public T cell receptors. The T cell repertoires of some 700 subjects were profiled by immunosequencing and related to cytomegalovirus serostatus. Along with the roughly 670-subject first cohort, a separate validation cohort of approximately 110 different subjects was used. High-throughput TCR immunosequencing, statistical association of individual TCRs with disease status, and machine learning were combined to predict cytomegalovirus infection status. In a later analysis, previously published TCR beta repertoires from some 640 donors were re-analyzed and high-resolution HLA genotyping was added so that TCR occurrence patterns could be studied. Rather than using new phenotypic data, the later analysis identified candidate immune exposures from TCR beta sequences and from how often those sequences occurred across donors. To decide whether each TCR beta V gene segment behaved as functional or pseudogenic, an earlier analysis of several hundred of the donors relied on high-throughput TCR beta sequencing. Alongside the repertoire data, information on donor age, sex, ethnicity and CMV serostatus was compiled. A later genetic analysis used genome-wide SNP genotypes for about three fifths of the 666 donors, treating that subset as a discovery cohort. All discovery cohort repertoires had been generated using a single sequencing platform. Both class I and class II loci were covered by HLA typing, at four-digit resolution. The number of typed donors differed by locus: roughly 629-630 for A, B, C, DRB1 and DQB1; some 540 for DQA1; around 610 for DPA1; and roughly 470 for DPB1. Four to six DR-DQ haplotypes were handled as single units for association and clustering, since linkage in the cohort was strong. Among about 410 genotyped donors of the cohort, an average of approximately 240,000 unique TCR beta nucleotide sequences was sequenced per donor, of which about 18% were non-productive.

In total, 600 or so healthy bone marrow donors made up the cohort. At the time of sampling, every cohort member was nominally healthy, though immune exposures that went unrecorded were likely present. The donor was CMV seropositive and was included in the group of approximately 300 seropositive cohort members. Each donor provided a peripheral blood sample, and peripheral blood mononuclear cells were used for TCR beta sequencing. Genomic DNA was extracted from the blood cell samples with the Qiagen DNeasy Blood Extraction Kit. Libraries were prepared through the immunoSEQ multiplex PCR assay. A mixture of 60 forward primers for TCR Vbeta segments and 13 reverse primers for TCR Jbeta segments was used in the multiplex PCR. Amplification of the CDR3 region of rearranged TCR beta genes was performed with a multiplex PCR assay on genomic DNA. Amplified TCR beta libraries were sequenced as 87-base-pair reads on the Illumina HiSeq System. The paper's processing steps were these. In a later analysis, 70 million to 95 million unique TCR beta chains were counted across the roughly 610 repertoires, and about 10 million of these chains were shared by at least two donors. To remove PCR and sequencing errors, raw reads were error-corrected and collapsed into unique sequences using a nearest-neighbor algorithm that merged closely related sequences. CDR3 sequences were aligned to IMGT reference sequences to assign V, D and J gene segments. For a sequence to be retained, at least a six-nucleotide match to both a V gene segment and a J gene segment was required. A rearrangement counted as productive if the CDR3 had no stop codons and remained in frame with V and J, and every other rearrangement counted as non-productive. CDR3 was defined according to IMGT convention as the region running from the second conserved V-encoded cysteine to the conserved J-encoded phenylalanine. The earlier analysis of fewer than 750 of the donors excluded sequences that lacked an unambiguous match to a single V gene segment. In an earlier analysis of a few hundred of the donors, a V segment was called functional when productive rearrangements were above 56.7%, and segregating when the standard deviation between donors exceeded 5%. A statistical classification framework was built for diagnosing cytomegalovirus status from the catalog of TCR beta chain sequences. V and J gene assignment, in a later analysis, came from comparing TCR nucleotide sequences with IMGT/GENE-DB human TR gene sequences. A later analysis assigned CDR3 sequences and most-parsimonious VDJ recombination scenarios with the TCRdist pipeline. In a later analysis, each TCR beta chain was defined by its CDR3 amino acid sequence together with its V-gene family, and reads without a unique V-gene family were excluded. In a later analysis, 450 to 600 highly shared, low-generation-probability nucleotide sequences were removed to address suspected cross-contamination and a sequencing artifact. In a later analysis, a clonal expansion index was calculated for each public chain from normalized within-repertoire ranks of inferred template counts. In a later analysis, generation probabilities were computed using a VDJ recombination model fitted to out-of-frame rearrangements, and the results were checked against IGoR. In a later analysis, TCR-TCR, TCR-HLA and TCR-CMV co-occurrence was scored with hypergeometric tests, and a repertoire-size bias correction was applied to TCR pairs. In a later analysis, false discovery rates were estimated by permuting HLA or CMV assignments 20 times. In a later analysis, co-occurring TCRs were grouped using DBSCAN, and TCRdist sequence similarity was added for clustering within HLA-allele-positive subsets. Co-occurrence clustering excluded repertoires with fewer than 30,000 or more than 120,000 public chains, plus five with anomalous nucleotide sharing. The immuneACCESS repertoire file appears here via TCRdb, limited to in-frame rearrangements. These files lack a portion of the clones; in checked studies, under half of the deficit traces to unresolved V genes, and the cause of the others is not known. V and J calls and clone size are given by that table; D and trimming were obtained from the DNA. The sample includes some 200,000 clones, with 75% to 85% observed a single time. Approximately 2.6% of the sample comes from the top ten.

The study at large found these results: In this cohort, only TCR beta chains were sequenced, and detectable features were limited by the absence of alpha or paired-chain data. In a later analysis, most CMV-associated TCR beta chains were found to appear HLA-restricted, with HLA associations seemingly driven largely by CMV exposure. In a later analysis, HLA-associated TCR beta chains were found to be more clonally expanded and to have lower generation probabilities than equally common non-associated chains. Presence/absence analyses assumed roughly uniform sequencing depth across donors, an assumption that may not hold. Because counts were too low, seventeen rarely observed V segments, including chromosome 9 orphons, were excluded from the earlier analysis of around 590 of the donors. HLA typing was unavailable for some donors at each locus, so association tests used only the typed subset. In both the original and validation cohorts, the classifier was reported to diagnose cytomegalovirus status with high specificity and sensitivity. A further reported finding was that TCR beta sequences accurately predicted the HLA-A and HLA-B alleles for most subjects in the first cohort. According to a later analysis, parvovirus B19, influenza, CMV and Epstein-Barr virus appeared linked to several top co-occurrence clusters. In a later genetic analysis, a missense DCLRE1C variant was associated with V-gene and J-gene trimming of TCR beta chains, and the association was replicated in an independent cohort. Assigning TCR associations to individual alleles was difficult when HLA alleles, especially DR and DQ, strongly co-occurred. A total of 164 TCR beta chains were listed by the study as associated with cytomegalovirus. A few of the identified cytomegalovirus-associated TCR beta chains were confirmed in vitro to be specific for cytomegalovirus antigens. Some IMGT-functional V segments, including TRBV6-2 and TRBV6-3, could not be told apart with the 87-base-pair reads, so those segments were excluded. A group of highly shared sequence variants was considered likely to be a technical artifact of the sequencing pipeline. Specific HLA alleles were associated with roughly 16,000 TCR beta sequences at a false discovery rate of 0.05 in a later analysis. A later analysis found that TCR association rates varied across HLA loci, with DRB1 alleles showing the most associated TCRs and HLA-C alleles the fewest. A later genetic analysis reported fewer N-insertions in productive TCRs among donors in an Asian-associated ancestry cluster than the roughly 700-donor mean. For the cohort, immune exposure information was limited to CMV serostatus. According to the authors, the approach could potentially be generalized to other disease states and immunological phenotypes. Correlated functional status among segregating V segments might reflect linkage disequilibrium, but an unknown experimental factor could not be ruled out. Broadly in line with IMGT annotations, most TCR beta V segments showed up in productive rearrangements about 87% or about 30% of the time in an earlier analysis of 450 to 600 of the donors. Most TCR sequences were observed very rarely across donors, whereas some public TCRs were present in many individuals.

In this chain, TRBV27 is recombined with TRBJ1-5, with no reliable assignment of the D segment. This sequence originates from a woman aged 60-70 years in good health and CMV-seropositive. Sequences were obtained from PBMCs. This receptor has the CDR3 CASSLSRVGQPQHF. The nucleotide sequence reads TGTGCCAGCAGTTTGAGCCGGGTCGGTCAGCCCCAGCATTTT.